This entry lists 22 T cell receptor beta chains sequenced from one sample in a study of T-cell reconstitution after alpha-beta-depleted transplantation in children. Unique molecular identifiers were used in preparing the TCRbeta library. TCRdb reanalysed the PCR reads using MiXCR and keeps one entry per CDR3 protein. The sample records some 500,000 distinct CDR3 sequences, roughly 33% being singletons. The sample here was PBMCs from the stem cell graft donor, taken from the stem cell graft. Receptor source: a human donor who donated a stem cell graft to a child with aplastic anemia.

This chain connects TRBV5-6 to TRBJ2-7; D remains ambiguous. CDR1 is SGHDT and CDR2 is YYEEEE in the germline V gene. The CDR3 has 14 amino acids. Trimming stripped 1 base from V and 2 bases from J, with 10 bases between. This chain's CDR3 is CASSLKAGTYEQYV. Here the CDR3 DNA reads TGTGCCAGCAGCTTGAAGGCAGGTACCTACGAGCAGTACGTC.

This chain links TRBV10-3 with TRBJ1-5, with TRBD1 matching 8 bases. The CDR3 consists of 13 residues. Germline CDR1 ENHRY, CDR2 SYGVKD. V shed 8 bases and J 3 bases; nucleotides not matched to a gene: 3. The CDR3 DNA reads TGTGCCATCGGACAGGGAGTCAATCAGCCCCAGCATTTT. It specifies CAIGQGVNQPQHF.

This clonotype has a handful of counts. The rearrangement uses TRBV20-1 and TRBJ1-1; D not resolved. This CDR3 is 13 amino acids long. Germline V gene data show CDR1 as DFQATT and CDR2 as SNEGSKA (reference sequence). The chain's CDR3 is CRVDLSSNNRAFF. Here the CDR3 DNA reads TGCAGGGTGGATCTCTCCTCCAACAACCGAGCTTTCTTT.

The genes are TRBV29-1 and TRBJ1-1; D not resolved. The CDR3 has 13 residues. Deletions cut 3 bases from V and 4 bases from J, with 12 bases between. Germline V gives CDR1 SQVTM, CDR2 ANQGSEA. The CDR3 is CSVDWQASTEAFF. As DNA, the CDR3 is TGCAGCGTTGATTGGCAGGCAAGCACTGAAGCTTTCTTT.

CDR3 sequence (DNA): TGTGCCAGCAGCCAATCATCGGCTAACAATGAGCAGTTCTTC. Its translation: CASSQSSANNEQFF. V is TRBV16 and J is TRBJ2-1; D is unclear. The length of the CDR3 is 14 residues. Trimming cost V 0 bases and J 5 bases, with 8 bases left between them. The germline V gene encodes CDR1 KGHSY and CDR2 FQNENV.

In DNA, the CDR3 is TGTGCCAGCAGCCGCGGTTCAGAACGGGGCACTGAAGCTTTCTTT. It specifies CASSRGSERGTEAFF. The chain uses TRBV7-9 and TRBJ1-1; D call uncertain. Trimming left V 5 bases short and J 4 bases short, with 17 bases between. The CDR3 spans 15 residues. Germline loops: CDR1 SEHNR, CDR2 FQNEAQ (reference sequence).

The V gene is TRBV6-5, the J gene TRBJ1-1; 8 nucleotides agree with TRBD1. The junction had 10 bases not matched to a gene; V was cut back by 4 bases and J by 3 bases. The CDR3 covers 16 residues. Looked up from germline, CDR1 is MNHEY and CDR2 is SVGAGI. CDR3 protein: CASSSRTGGWDTEAFF. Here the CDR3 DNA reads TGTGCCAGCAGTTCCCGAACAGGGGGTTGGGACACTGAAGCTTTCTTT.

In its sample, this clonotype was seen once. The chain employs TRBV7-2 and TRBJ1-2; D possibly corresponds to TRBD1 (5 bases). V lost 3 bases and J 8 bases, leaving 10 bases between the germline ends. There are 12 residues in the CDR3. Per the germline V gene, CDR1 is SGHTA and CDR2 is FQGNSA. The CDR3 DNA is TGTGCCAGCAGCTTTGACGGGGGGGGCTACACCTTC. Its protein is CASSFDGGGYTF.

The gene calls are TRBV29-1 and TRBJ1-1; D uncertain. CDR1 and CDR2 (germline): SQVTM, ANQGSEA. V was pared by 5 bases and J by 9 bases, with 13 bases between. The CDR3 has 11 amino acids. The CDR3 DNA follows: TGCAGCGTTCGCGACATTTCCCAAGCTTTCTTT. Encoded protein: CSVRDISQAFF.

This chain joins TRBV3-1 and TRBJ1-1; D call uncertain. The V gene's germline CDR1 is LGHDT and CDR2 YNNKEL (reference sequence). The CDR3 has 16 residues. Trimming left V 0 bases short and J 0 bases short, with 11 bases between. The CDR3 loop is CASSQEIWTVNTEAFF. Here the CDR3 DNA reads TGTGCCAGCAGCCAAGAGATTTGGACGGTGAACACTGAAGCTTTCTTT.

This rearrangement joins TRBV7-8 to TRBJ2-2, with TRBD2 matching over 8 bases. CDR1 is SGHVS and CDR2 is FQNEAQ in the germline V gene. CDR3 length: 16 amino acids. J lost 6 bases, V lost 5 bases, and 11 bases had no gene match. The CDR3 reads CASSPFSGGNAGELFF. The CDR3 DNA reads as TGTGCCAGCAGCCCCTTTTCGGGAGGGAATGCCGGGGAGCTGTTTTTT. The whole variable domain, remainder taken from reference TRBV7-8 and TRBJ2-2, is GAGVSQSPRYKVAKRGQDVALRCDPISGHVSLFWYQQALGQGPEFLTYFQNEAQLDKSGLPSDRFFAERPEGSVSTLKIQRTQQEDSAVYLCASSPFSGGNAGELFFGEGSRLTVL.

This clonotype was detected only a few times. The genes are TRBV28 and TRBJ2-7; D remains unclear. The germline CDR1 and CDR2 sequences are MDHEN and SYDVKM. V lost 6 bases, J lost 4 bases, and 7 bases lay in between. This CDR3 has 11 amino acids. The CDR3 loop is CASSDKYEQYF. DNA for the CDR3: TGTGCCAGCAGCGATAAATACGAGCAGTACTTC.

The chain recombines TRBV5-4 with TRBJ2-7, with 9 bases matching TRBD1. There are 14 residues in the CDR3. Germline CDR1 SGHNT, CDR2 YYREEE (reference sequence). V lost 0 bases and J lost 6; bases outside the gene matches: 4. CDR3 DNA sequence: TGTGCCAGCAGCTTGGCGGGACAGGGCTTCGAGCAGTACTTC. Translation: CASSLAGQGFEQYF.

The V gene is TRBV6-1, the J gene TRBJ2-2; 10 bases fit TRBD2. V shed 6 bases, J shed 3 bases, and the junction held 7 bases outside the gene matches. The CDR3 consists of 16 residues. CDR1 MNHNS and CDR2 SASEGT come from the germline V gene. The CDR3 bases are TGTGCCAGCAGCTTTAGCGGGAGGACTCACACCGGGGAGCTGTTTTTT. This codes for CASSFSGRTHTGELFF.

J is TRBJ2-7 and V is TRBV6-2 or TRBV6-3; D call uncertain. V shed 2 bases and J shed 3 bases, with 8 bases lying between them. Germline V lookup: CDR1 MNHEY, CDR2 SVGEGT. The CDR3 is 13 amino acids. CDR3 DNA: TGTGCCAGCAGTTACGCATCCTTCTACGAGCAGTACGTC. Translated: CASSYASFYEQYV.

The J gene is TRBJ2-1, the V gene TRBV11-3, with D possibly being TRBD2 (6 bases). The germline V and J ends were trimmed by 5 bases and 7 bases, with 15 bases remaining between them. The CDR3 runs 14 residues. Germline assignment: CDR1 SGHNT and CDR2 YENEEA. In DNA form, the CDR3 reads TGTGCCAGCAGCCCCCGGGCGGGGCTTAATGAGCAGTTCTTC. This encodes CASSPRAGLNEQFF.

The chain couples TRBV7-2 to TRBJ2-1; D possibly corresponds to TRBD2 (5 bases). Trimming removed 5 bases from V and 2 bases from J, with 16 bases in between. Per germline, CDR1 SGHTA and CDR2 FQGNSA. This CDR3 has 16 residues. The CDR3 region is CASSRSAREAYNEQFF. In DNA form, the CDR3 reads TGTGCCAGCAGCCGTAGTGCGAGGGAAGCCTACAATGAGCAGTTCTTC.

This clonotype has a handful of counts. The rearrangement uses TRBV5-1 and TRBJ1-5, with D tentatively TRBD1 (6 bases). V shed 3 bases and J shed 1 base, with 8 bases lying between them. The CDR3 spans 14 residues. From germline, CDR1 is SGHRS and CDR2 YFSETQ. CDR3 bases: TGCGCCAGCAGCTCCGGACAGAGCAATCAGCCCCAGCATTTT. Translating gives CASSSGQSNQPQHF.

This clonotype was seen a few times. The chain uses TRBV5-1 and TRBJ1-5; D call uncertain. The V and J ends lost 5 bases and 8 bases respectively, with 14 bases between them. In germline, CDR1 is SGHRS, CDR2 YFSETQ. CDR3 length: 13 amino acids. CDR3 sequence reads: CASRPELGEPQHF. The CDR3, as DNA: TGCGCCAGCAGACCCGAACTGGGAGAGCCCCAGCATTTT.

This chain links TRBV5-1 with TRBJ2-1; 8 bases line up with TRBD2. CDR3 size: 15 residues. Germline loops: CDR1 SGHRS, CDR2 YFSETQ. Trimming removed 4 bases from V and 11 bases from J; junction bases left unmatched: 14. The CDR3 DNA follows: TGCGCCAGCAGCCCCGATCCGGGACTAGAGGGCAAGCAGTTCTTC. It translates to CASSPDPGLEGKQFF. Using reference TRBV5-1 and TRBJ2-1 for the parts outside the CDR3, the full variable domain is KAGVTQTPRYLIKTRGQQVTLSCSPISGHRSVSWYQQTPGQGLQFLFEYFSETQRNKGNFPGRFSGRQFSNSRSEMNVSTLELGDSALYLCASSPDPGLEGKQFFGPGTRLTVL.

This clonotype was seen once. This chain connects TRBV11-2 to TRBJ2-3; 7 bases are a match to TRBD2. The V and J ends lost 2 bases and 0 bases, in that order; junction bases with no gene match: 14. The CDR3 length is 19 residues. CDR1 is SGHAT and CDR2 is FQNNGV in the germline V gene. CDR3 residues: CASSLLPLWREWSTDTQYF. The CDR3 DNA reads TGTGCCAGCAGCTTACTCCCCTTGTGGCGGGAGTGGAGCACAGATACGCAGTATTTT.

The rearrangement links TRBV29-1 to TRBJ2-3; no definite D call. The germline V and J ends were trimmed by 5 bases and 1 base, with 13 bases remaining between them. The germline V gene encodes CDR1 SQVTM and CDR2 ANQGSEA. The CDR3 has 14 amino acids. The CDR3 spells CSVMSSRGTDTQYF. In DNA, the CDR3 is TGCAGCGTTATGTCTAGTCGCGGCACAGATACGCAGTATTTT.